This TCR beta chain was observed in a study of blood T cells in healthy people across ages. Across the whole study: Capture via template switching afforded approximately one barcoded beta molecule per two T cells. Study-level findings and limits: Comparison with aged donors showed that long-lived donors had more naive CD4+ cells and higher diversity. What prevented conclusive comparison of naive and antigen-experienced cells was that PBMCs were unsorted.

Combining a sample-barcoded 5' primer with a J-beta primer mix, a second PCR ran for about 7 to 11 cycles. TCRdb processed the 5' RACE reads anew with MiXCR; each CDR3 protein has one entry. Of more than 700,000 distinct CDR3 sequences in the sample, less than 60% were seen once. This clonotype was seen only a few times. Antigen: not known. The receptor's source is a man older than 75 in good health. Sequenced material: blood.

The chain's CDR3 is CASSRSLAGEQDTQYF. CDR3 sequence (DNA): TGTGCCAGCAGCCGGTCTCTAGCGGGAGAGCAGGATACGCAGTATTTT. The chain links TRBV3-1 to TRBJ2-3; 10 nucleotides match TRBD2. The CDR3 runs to 16 residues. After removal of 4 bases from V and 6 bases from J, the junction contained 10 bases not matched to a gene. Germline CDR1 is LGHDT and CDR2 is YNNKEL (reference sequence).